A selection of T cell receptor beta chains follows, all from one sample in a study of T cells after yellow fever vaccination. TCRdb re-called the 5' RACE reads through MiXCR, storing one row per CDR3 protein. This sample yields under 500,000 distinct CDR3 sequences, of which around 20% are seen a single time; roughly a sixth belongs to the top ten. The sample consisted of PBMCs, taken before the yellow fever booster vaccination. Receptors originate from a man aged 18 to 29 who received the YFV17D yellow fever vaccine. The CDR3 runs from the conserved cysteine through the conserved F or W. The D gene is left open where the match is weak. Clone size is not always given. Where it is, it says once, few, many or a class for expanded clones.

>TRBJ1-1|NA|few|TRBV7-2
CASSFRMGGPTEAFF
TGTGCCAGCAGCTTTAGGATGGGAGGGCCCACTGAAGCTTTCTTT
>TRBJ2-2|TRBD1|NA|TRBV7-8
CASSPGTGDGGELFF
TGTGCCAGCAGCCCAGGGACAGGGGATGGCGGGGAGCTGTTTTTT
>TRBJ2-1|NA|NA|TRBV4-3
CASSQDYVQYNEQFF
TGCGCCAGCAGCCAAGATTACGTCCAGTACAATGAGCAGTTCTTC
>TRBJ2-1|NA|NA|TRBV5-6
CASSFAARQGYYNEQFF
TGTGCCAGCAGCTTCGCCGCTAGGCAGGGATACTACAATGAGCAGTTCTTC
>TRBJ2-5|NA|NA|TRBV7-9
CASSEDETQYF
TGTGCCAGCAGCGAAGACGAGACCCAGTACTTC
>TRBJ2-4|NA|NA|TRBV4-3
CASSPDVGKNIQYF
TGCGCCAGCAGCCCGGATGTTGGCAAAAACATTCAGTACTTC
>TRBJ1-6|NA|NA|TRBV7-2
CASSLKGTSYNSPLHF
TGTGCCAGCAGCTTAAAAGGGACCTCCTATAATTCACCCCTCCACTTT
>TRBJ2-1|TRBD1|NA|TRBV4-1
CASSQGQGLAEQFF
TGCGCCAGCAGCCAAGGACAGGGTTTAGCTGAGCAGTTCTTC
>TRBJ2-7|TRBD1|few|TRBV4-2
CASSQDRDSFSYEQYF
TGTGCCAGCAGCCAGGATCGGGACAGTTTCTCCTACGAGCAGTACTTC
>TRBJ2-2|NA|NA|TRBV3-1
CASSHLETGPNTGELFF
TGTGCCAGCAGCCACCTGGAAACCGGTCCGAACACCGGGGAGCTGTTTTTT
>TRBJ2-7|NA|NA|TRBV10-2
CASSEGSYEQYF
TGCGCCAGCAGTGAGGGGTCCTACGAGCAGTACTTC
>TRBJ2-7|NA|NA|TRBV4-3
CASSQDRDSRYEQYF
TGCGCCAGCAGCCAAGACAGGGACTCCCGCTACGAGCAGTACTTC
>TRBJ2-2|NA|NA|TRBV12-3/TRBV12-4
CASSLEGRAAGELFF
TGTGCCAGCAGTTTGGAGGGTAGGGCGGCCGGGGAGCTGTTTTTT
>TRBJ2-7|TRBD2|NA|TRBV18
CASSPPALAGIEQYF
TGTGCCAGCTCACCACCGGCGCTAGCGGGGATCGAGCAGTACTTC
>TRBJ1-5|NA|few|TRBV12-3/TRBV12-4
CASSRLSQPQHF
TGTGCCAGCAGTCGGTTGAGCCAGCCCCAGCATTTT
>TRBJ1-2|NA|NA|TRBV29-1
CSAEGLYGYTF
TGCAGCGCGGAGGGGTTGTATGGCTACACCTTC
>TRBJ1-2|NA|many|TRBV12-3/TRBV12-4
CASSLRHYGYTF
TGTGCCAGCAGTTTAAGGCACTATGGCTACACCTTC
>TRBJ1-1|NA|NA|TRBV7-9
CASSLGGLRNTEAFF
TGTGCCAGCAGCTTAGGGGGGCTGAGGAACACTGAAGCTTTCTTT
>TRBJ1-1|TRBD1|few|TRBV6-5
CASSGWTGIFIAGTKNTEAFF
TGTGCCAGCAGTGGGTGGACAGGGATCTTCATAGCGGGGACTAAGAACACTGAAGCTTTCTTT
>TRBJ2-7|TRBD1|few|TRBV4-3
CASSLDRGTYEQYF
TGCGCCAGCAGCCTGGACAGGGGAACCTACGAGCAGTACTTC
>TRBJ2-3|TRBD2|few|TRBV14
CASSPGLRRGTDTQYF
TGTGCCAGCAGCCCGGGACTAAGGCGCGGCACAGATACGCAGTATTTT
>TRBJ2-7|TRBD2|few|TRBV6-2/TRBV6-3
CASSYSSSGDYEQYF
TGTGCCAGCAGTTACTCCAGTAGCGGGGACTACGAGCAGTACTTC
>TRBJ2-1|NA|NA|TRBV14
CASSQVVRESSYNEQFF
TGTGCCAGCAGCCAAGTCGTCAGGGAAAGCTCCTACAATGAGCAGTTCTTC
>TRBJ2-3|TRBD2|few|TRBV6-5
CASSYTLAVSTDTQYF
TGTGCCAGCAGTTACACCCTAGCGGTTTCCACAGATACGCAGTATTTT
>TRBJ1-2|TRBD1|NA|TRBV29-1
CSARQGRFDPYGYTF
TGCAGCGCAAGACAGGGTAGATTTGATCCCTATGGCTACACCTTC
>TRBJ2-5|NA|NA|TRBV18
CASSPLGQGETQYF
TGTGCCAGCTCACCACTTGGGCAGGGTGAGACCCAGTACTTC
>TRBJ1-1|NA|NA|TRBV20-1
CSARGVSRGTEAFF
TGCAGTGCTAGAGGAGTGTCTAGGGGCACTGAAGCTTTCTTT
>TRBJ1-4|TRBD1|few|TRBV7-9
CASSAVGTDEKLFF
TGTGCCAGCAGCGCGGTCGGGACAGATGAAAAACTGTTTTTT
>TRBJ2-5|NA|NA|TRBV20-1
CSATGTAGTQYF
TGCAGTGCAACCGGGACGGCCGGGACCCAGTACTTC
>TRBJ2-2|NA|NA|TRBV5-1
CASSLSGATTGELFF
TGCGCCAGCAGCTTGTCGGGGGCCACCACCGGGGAGCTGTTTTTT
>TRBJ2-3|TRBD2|NA|TRBV14
CASSQEAGGATDTQYF
TGTGCCAGCAGCCAAGAAGCCGGGGGGGCGACAGATACGCAGTATTTT
>TRBJ2-3|NA|NA|TRBV27
CASSFPGHITDTQYF
TGTGCCAGCAGTTTTCCGGGACATATCACAGATACGCAGTATTTT
>TRBJ2-2|TRBD2|few|TRBV10-1
CASSEHLAGGPAGELFF
TGCGCCAGCAGTGAACATCTAGCGGGGGGGCCGGCCGGGGAGCTGTTTTTT
>TRBJ1-6|TRBD1|NA|TRBV13
CASSSRTGGNSPLHF
TGTGCCAGCAGCTCCCGGACAGGGGGTAATTCACCCCTCCACTTT
>TRBJ1-1|NA|NA|TRBV7-2
CASSQRGGRRAEAFF
TGTGCCAGCAGCCAAAGAGGGGGGCGAAGGGCTGAAGCTTTCTTT